The clone carrying this T cell receptor beta chain was seen a few times. All gene names here are mouse names. The read stops 1 residue short of the end of the CDR3; the missing end is completed from the germline J gene. CDR1 is KGHTA and CDR2 is FQNQQP in the germline V gene. There are 13 residues in the CDR3. The data are from a study of tissue T cells after allogeneic stem cell transplantation. This sample's time point: mouse harvest day 7 after allogeneic transplant. Mouse grafts combined 10^7 T-cell-depleted bone marrow cells with 10^6 splenic CD5+ T cells. Mice had MHC-mismatched B6 into BALB/c GVHD, sampled day 7 or 14. Data came from immunoSEQ multiplex PCR; TCRdb stores just in-frame clones and leaves some out. The sample yields several thousand clones, roughly 50% seen once.

This rearrangement joins TRBV23 to TRBJ1-5; the table's D call of TRBD1 was not tested on the DNA. Material for sequencing was lymph node tissue. The TCR comes from a female BALB/c mouse given C57BL/6 T cells with graft-versus-host disease after an allogeneic hematopoietic cell transplant. The CDR3 loop is CSSSQNSNQAPLF. Partial CDR3 DNA: TGCTCCAGCAGTCAGAACAGTAACCAGGCTCCGCTT.